This entry lists 21 T cell receptor beta chains sequenced from one sample in a study of T-cell reconstitution after alpha-beta-depleted transplantation in children. Construction of the TCRbeta library involved unique molecular identifiers. TCRdb reprocessed the PCR reads via MiXCR and lists one record per CDR3 protein. Among about 460,000 distinct CDR3 sequences listed, around 13% were seen once. This material consisted of PBMCs from the stem cell graft donor, taken from the stem cell graft. These receptors all come from a human donor who donated a stem cell graft to a child with combined immunodeficiency.

J is TRBJ2-5 and V is TRBV7-2; maybe TRBD2 (5 bases). V gave up 5 bases and J gave up 4 bases, with 14 bases separating them. This CDR3 is built from 14 residues. Germline CDR1 reads SGHTA; CDR2 reads FQGNSA. The CDR3 bases are TGTGCCAGCAGCCCTCTAAGCGGCCCAGAGACCCAGTACTTC. Its protein is CASSPLSGPETQYF.

This clonotype showed up many times. The chain employs TRBV4-3 and TRBJ2-3; TRBD2 aligns across 13 bases. CDR1 and CDR2 (germline): LGHNA, YSLEER. Trimming removed 4 bases from V and 5 bases from J; junction bases left unmatched: 12. The length of the CDR3 is 18 residues. The CDR3, as DNA: TGCGCCAGCAGCCGATTTGGACTAGCGGGAGTAGGTGGAGATACGCAGTATTTT. Translating gives CASSRFGLAGVGGDTQYF.

This sequence joins TRBV6-5 and TRBJ2-7; TRBD2 matches 7 bases. This CDR3 is 15 amino acids long. Germline values: CDR1 MNHEY, CDR2 SVGAGI. Trimming cost V 0 bases and J 5 bases; bases outside gene matches: 7. CDR3 in amino acids: CASSYSETSYNEQYF. Written as DNA, the CDR3 is TGTGCCAGCAGTTACTCGGAGACTAGCTATAACGAGCAGTACTTC.

This clonotype was seen a handful of times. The chain combines TRBV2 with TRBJ2-7, with a possible D match to TRBD2 (5 bases). With 8 bases removed from V and 5 bases from J, the gap between germline ends came to 19 bases. The germline V gene encodes CDR1 SNHLY and CDR2 FYNNEI. This CDR3 has 14 amino acids. The CDR3 DNA reads as TGTGCCAGCCCCCGGTTAGGGTCCGGGAACGAGCAGTACTTC. Its protein product is CASPRLGSGNEQYF.

In its sample, this clonotype was seen a few times. J is TRBJ2-1 and V is TRBV10-3, with 14 bases lining up with TRBD2. This CDR3 comprises 21 residues. Germline V gene data show CDR1 as ENHRY and CDR2 as SYGVKD. V dropped 5 bases and J dropped 4; count of bases not matched to a gene: 19. In DNA form, the CDR3 reads TGTGCCATCAGTTCAACCTACCCCGGGACTAGCGGGAGTCCAGGTTACAATGAGCAGTTCTTC. Protein sequence: CAISSTYPGTSGSPGYNEQFF.

Ten or more counts support this clonotype. The chain couples TRBV5-1 to TRBJ2-1; tentative D call: TRBD2 (6 bases). The CDR3 consists of 17 residues. The germline V gene encodes CDR1 SGHRS and CDR2 YFSETQ. The ends were cut back, 2 bases at V and 2 bases at J, with 17 bases in the middle. CDR3 coding DNA: TGCGCCAGCAGCTTTCCACCCGGGACTTGGACCTACAATGAGCAGTTCTTC. This encodes CASSFPPGTWTYNEQFF.

This clonotype turned up a few times. The chain couples TRBV20-1 to TRBJ2-7; 9 bases map to TRBD2. The ends lost 5 bases at V and 1 base at J; junction bases unmatched: 6. CDR3 length equals 14 residues. The germline V gene has CDR1 DFQATT and CDR2 SNEGSKA (reference sequence). CDR3 sequence reads: CSARATSGSYEQYF. DNA for the CDR3: TGCAGTGCTCGTGCGACTAGCGGATCCTACGAGCAGTACTTC.

This clonotype was picked up many times. The chain has TRBV7-9 and TRBJ1-2; D is unclear. Trimming stripped 1 base from V and 3 bases from J, with 6 bases between. CDR1 is SEHNR and CDR2 is FQNEAQ in the germline V gene (reference sequence). CDR3 length: 13 residues. The CDR3 reads CASSLDPDYGYTF. The CDR3 DNA sequence: TGTGCCAGCAGCTTAGACCCGGACTATGGCTACACCTTC.

The rearrangement joins TRBV12-5 to TRBJ2-1; D remains unclear. The ends were cut back, 2 bases at V and 5 bases at J, with 7 bases in the middle. The CDR3 has 13 residues. The germline CDR1 and CDR2 sequences are LGHNT and FRNRAP. This CDR3 is CASGLSLNNEQFF. CDR3 coding DNA: TGTGCTAGTGGTTTGTCTCTAAACAATGAGCAGTTCTTC.

V and J are TRBV5-8 and TRBJ1-4; 8 bases agree with TRBD1. The CDR3 runs to 16 residues. Trimming removed 1 base from V and 8 bases from J; junction bases left unmatched: 10. Germline-derived CDR1 and CDR2 are SGHTS and YDEGEE. CDR3 in DNA: TGTGCCAGCAGCTTGTTCCGGACAGGGCGATCCGAAAAACTGTTTTTT. This codes for CASSLFRTGRSEKLFF.

The chain has TRBV12-3 or TRBV12-4 and TRBJ2-7; the D call may be TRBD1 or TRBD2 (5 bases each). V lost 3 bases and J lost 0, with 9 bases in between. The CDR3 covers 14 residues. DNA for the CDR3: TGTGCCAGCAGTTTCGGGGCAGGCTCCTACGAGCAGTACTTC. Its translation is CASSFGAGSYEQYF.

The chain links TRBV12-3 or TRBV12-4 to TRBJ2-7, with a weak D call TRBD2 (6 bases). V shed 1 base and J shed 7 bases, with 14 bases lying between them. The CDR3 spans 14 residues. The DNA for the CDR3 is TGTGCCAGCAGTTTAGGGACCGCCGGGGGAGAGCAGTACTTC. This codes for CASSLGTAGGEQYF.

This clonotype was detected ten times or more. The chain employs TRBV10-3 and TRBJ2-3, with D perhaps matching TRBD1 (6 bases). V was trimmed by 0 bases and J by 4 bases, leaving 20 bases between them. The germline V gene has CDR1 ENHRY and CDR2 SYGVKD. This CDR3 has 18 residues. In DNA, the CDR3 is TGTGCCATCAGTGAGTCCGAGTATATGACAGGATGGGCAGATACGCAGTATTTT. This gives the protein CAISESEYMTGWADTQYF.

This clonotype was seen ten or more times. The chain has TRBV20-1 and TRBJ2-3; TRBD2 aligns across 8 bases. Trimming at V came to 3 bases and at J to 7 bases, leaving 9 bases not matched to a gene. The CDR3 runs to 14 residues. Germline V gene sequence: CDR1 DFQATT, CDR2 SNEGSKA (reference sequence). The CDR3 nucleotides are TGCAGTGCTAGCGCTCTGGTAGCGGGGAATACGCAGTATTTT. It encodes CSASALVAGNTQYF.

This clonotype appeared a few times. The V call is TRBV12-3 or TRBV12-4, the J call TRBJ2-3, with D maybe TRBD2 (6 bases). The ends were cut back, 7 bases at V and 4 bases at J, with 12 bases in the middle. The CDR3 loop spans 13 amino acids. DNA of the CDR3: TGTGCCAGCATGCGGCGGGACCCAGATACGCAGTATTTT. Its protein is CASMRRDPDTQYF.

The rearrangement links TRBV5-1 to TRBJ2-3; TRBD2 matches at 9 bases. The V and J ends lost 0 bases and 4 bases, in that order; junction bases with no gene match: 6. Germline CDR1 is SGHRS and CDR2 is YFSETQ. This CDR3 is built from 16 residues. The CDR3 sequence is CASSLEFLAGPDTQYF. In nucleotides, the CDR3 is TGCGCCAGCAGCTTGGAATTCCTAGCGGGGCCAGATACGCAGTATTTT.

This clonotype was picked up many times. The genes are TRBV5-6 and TRBJ2-3; 13 bases map to TRBD2. The V gene's germline CDR1 is SGHDT and CDR2 YYEEEE. V shed 4 bases, J shed 6 bases, and the junction held 5 bases outside the gene matches. This CDR3 is 15 amino acids long. As DNA, the CDR3 is TGTGCCAGCAGCGGACTAGCGGGAGTCTGGGATACGCAGTATTTT. Encoded protein: CASSGLAGVWDTQYF.

The V gene is TRBV6-4, the J gene TRBJ2-2, with 9 nucleotides matching TRBD1. This CDR3 has 13 amino acids. Looked up from germline, CDR1 is MRHNA and CDR2 is SNTAGT. The trim removed 0 bases at V and 12 bases at J, leaving 2 bases unmatched. Here the CDR3 reads CASSDSTGGQLFF. The CDR3 DNA is TGTGCCAGCAGTGACTCGACAGGGGGGCAGCTGTTTTTT.

This clonotype was seen many times. The chain is built from TRBV10-3 and TRBJ2-1; 10 bases map to TRBD2. This CDR3 is 14 amino acids long. Unmatched junction bases numbered 8, after V lost 10 bases and J lost 5 bases. Germline CDR1 is ENHRY and CDR2 is SYGVKD. The CDR3, as DNA: TGTGCCACCGGTTTAGCGGGGGGAAACAATGAGCAGTTCTTC. This encodes CATGLAGGNNEQFF.

This clonotype was counted between two and nine times. The genes are TRBV12-3 or TRBV12-4 and TRBJ2-1, with TRBD1 matching 10 bases. There are 15 residues in the CDR3. J was trimmed by 10 bases and V by 5 bases; bases with no gene match: 11. The CDR3 DNA is TGTGCCAGCAGTCCGACAGGGGGCTCCCAACTCGAGCAGTTCTTC. Translating gives CASSPTGGSQLEQFF.

This clonotype was counted between two and nine times. V gene TRBV11-2 combines with J gene TRBJ2-3, with a possible D match to TRBD1 (6 bases). This CDR3 contains 17 residues. Germline CDR1 SGHAT, CDR2 FQNNGV. Trimming pared 0 bases from V and 2 bases from J, leaving 15 bases between. DNA of the CDR3: TGTGCCAGCAGCTTAGAGGGGACACTGATGCTCACAGATACGCAGTATTTT. This sequence encodes CASSLEGTLMLTDTQYF.